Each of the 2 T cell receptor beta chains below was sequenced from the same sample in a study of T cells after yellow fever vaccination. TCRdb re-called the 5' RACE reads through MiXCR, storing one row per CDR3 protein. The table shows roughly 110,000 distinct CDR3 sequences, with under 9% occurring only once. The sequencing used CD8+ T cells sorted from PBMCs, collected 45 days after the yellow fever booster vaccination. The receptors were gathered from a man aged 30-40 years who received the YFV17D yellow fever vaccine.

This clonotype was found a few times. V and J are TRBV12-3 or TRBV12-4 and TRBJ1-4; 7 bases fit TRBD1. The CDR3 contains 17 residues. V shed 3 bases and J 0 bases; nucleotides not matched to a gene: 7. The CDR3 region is CASSFLGTETTNEKLFF. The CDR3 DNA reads TGTGCCAGCAGTTTCCTCGGGACAGAAACAACTAATGAAAAACTGTTTTTT.

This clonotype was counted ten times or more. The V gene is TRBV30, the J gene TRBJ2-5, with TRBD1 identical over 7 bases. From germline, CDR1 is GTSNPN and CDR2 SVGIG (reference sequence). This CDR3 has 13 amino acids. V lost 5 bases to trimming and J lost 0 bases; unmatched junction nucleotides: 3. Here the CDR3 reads CAWEQGYQETQYF. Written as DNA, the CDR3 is TGTGCCTGGGAACAGGGGTACCAAGAGACCCAGTACTTC.